The source of this T cell receptor beta chain is a study of T-cell reconstitution after alpha-beta-depleted transplantation in children (dated by TCRdb to about 2016). Study-level background: The study quantitatively tracked T-cell immune reconstitution after TCRalphabeta/CD19-depleted allogeneic hematopoietic cell transplantation in children using TCR repertoire profiling.

Library prep was done by PCR. TCRdb shows the sequencer as Illumina HiSeq 2500. Molecular barcoding was employed in the preparation of TCR libraries, with unique molecular identifiers being used to normalize TCRbeta repertoire quantification. The public reads were quality trimmed at Q25 with fastp and then assembled into clones with MiXCR by TCRdb, keeping productive beta chains. Each entry merges the rows of one CDR3 protein and shows their most common DNA and genes. In all, the sample holds approximately 250,000 distinct CDR3 sequences, and 9% to 10% of those were seen once. Over 4.5% of the sample is taken by the ten largest. CDR1 is given as SNHLY and CDR2 as FYNNEI, both from the germline V gene. The CDR3 runs 14 residues from the cysteine to the phenylalanine. Only the CDR3 portion is preserved as DNA: 42 bases, with reading frame beginning at the first base. V trim: 5 bases; J trim: 3 bases; unmatched bases: 7.

This clonotype appeared many times. No antigen is known for it. Base qualities are missing; no much larger clone stands one base away. Here the chain combines TRBV2 and TRBJ2-7; TRBD1 agrees with 7 junctional bases. This TCR was sampled from a human donor who donated a stem cell graft to a child with SCID. The material was PBMCs from the stem cell graft donor, obtained from the stem cell graft. The CDR3 is CASSWDSGFYEQYF. The sequenced DNA is TGTGCCAGCAGTTGGGACAGTGGCTTCTACGAGCAGTACTTC. Reference TRBV2 and TRBJ2-7 genes cover what lies past the CDR3, so the full variable domain is EPEVTQTPSHQVTQMGQEVILRCVPISNHLYFYWYRQILGQKVEFLVSFYNNEISEKSEIFDDQFSVERPDGSNFTLKIRSTKLEDSAMYFCASSWDSGFYEQYFGPGTRLTVT.